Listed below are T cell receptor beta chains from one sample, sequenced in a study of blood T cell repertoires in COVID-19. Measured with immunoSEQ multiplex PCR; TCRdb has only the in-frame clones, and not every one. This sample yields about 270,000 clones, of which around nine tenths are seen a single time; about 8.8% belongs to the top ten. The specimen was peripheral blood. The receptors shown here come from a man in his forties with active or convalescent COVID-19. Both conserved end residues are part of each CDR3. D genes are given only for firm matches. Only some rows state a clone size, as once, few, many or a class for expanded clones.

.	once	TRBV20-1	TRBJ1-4	CSASDPGATNEKLFF	TGCAGTGCTAGTGACCCAGGGGCAACTAATGAAAAACTGTTTTTT
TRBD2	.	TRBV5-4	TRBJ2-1	CASSRLAGTTRSYNEQFF	TGTGCCAGCAGCCGACTAGCGGGCACTACCCGATCCTACAATGAGCAGTTCTTC
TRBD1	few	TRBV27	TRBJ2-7	CASSLSYRGSEQYF	TGTGCCAGCAGTTTGTCGTACAGGGGATCCGAGCAGTACTTC
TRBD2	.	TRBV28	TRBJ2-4	CASSSWTSGGMSKNIQYF	TGTGCCAGCAGTTCCTGGACTAGCGGGGGAATGTCCAAAAACATTCAGTACTTC
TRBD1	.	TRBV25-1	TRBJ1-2	CASSAQGALGYTF	TGTGCCAGCAGTGCGCAGGGGGCGCTGGGCTACACCTTC
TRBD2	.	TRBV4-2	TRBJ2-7	CASSPNPGTSGLYEQYF	TGTGCCAGCAGCCCAAATCCCGGGACTAGCGGACTCTACGAGCAGTACTTC
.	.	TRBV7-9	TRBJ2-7	CASSQTPWEQYF	TGTGCCAGCAGCCAGACACCGTGGGAGCAGTACTTC
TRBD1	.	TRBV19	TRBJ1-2	CASSSRDRAVFNYGYTF	TGTGCCAGTAGTAGCCGGGACAGGGCGGTTTTTAACTATGGCTACACCTTC
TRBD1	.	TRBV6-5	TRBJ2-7	CASTVPTTGVYEQYF	TGTGCCAGCACGGTCCCGACGACAGGGGTCTACGAGCAGTACTTC
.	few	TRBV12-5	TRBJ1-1	CASGFVGNTEAFF	TGTGCTAGTGGTTTCGTCGGGAACACTGAAGCTTTCTTT
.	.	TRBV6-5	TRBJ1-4	CASSAGSGKLFF	TGTGCCAGCAGCGCAGGGTCCGGAAAACTGTTTTTT
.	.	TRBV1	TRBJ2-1	CTSSQPGRSYYNEQFF	TGCACCAGCAGCCAACCTGGGCGTTCTTATTACAATGAGCAGTTCTTC
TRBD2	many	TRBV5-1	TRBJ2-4	CASSSGLEGGIQYF	TGCGCCAGCAGCTCGGGACTAGAAGGTGGCATTCAGTACTTC
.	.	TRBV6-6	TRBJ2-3	CASSRDRVDTQYF	TGTGCCAGCAGCCGGGATCGGGTGGATACGCAGTATTTT
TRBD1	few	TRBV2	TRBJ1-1	CASRQGFLTEAFF	TGTGCCAGCAGACAGGGGTTCTTAACTGAAGCTTTCTTT
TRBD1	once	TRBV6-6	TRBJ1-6	CASRGQGVSSPLHF	TGTGCCAGCAGGGGACAGGGGGTGAGTTCACCCCTCCACTTT
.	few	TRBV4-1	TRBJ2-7	CASSQGATPNYEQYF	TGCGCCAGCAGCCAAGGAGCCACCCCCAACTACGAGCAGTACTTC
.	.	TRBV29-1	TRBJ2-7	CSANSGSSYEQYF	TGCAGCGCTAACAGCGGAAGCTCCTACGAGCAGTACTTC
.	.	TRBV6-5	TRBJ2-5	CASSYLGRGIGETQYF	TGTGCCAGCAGTTATCTGGGCCGGGGGATCGGGGAGACCCAGTACTTC
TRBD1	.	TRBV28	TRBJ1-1	CASSFPKTGVFTEAFF	TGTGCCAGCAGTTTCCCCAAGACAGGGGTGTTCACTGAAGCTTTCTTT
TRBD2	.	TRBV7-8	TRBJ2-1	CASSLGLAGVYEQFF	TGTGCCAGCAGCTTAGGACTAGCGGGAGTATATGAGCAGTTCTTC
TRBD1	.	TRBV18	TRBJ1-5	CASSPLGQGRKPQHF	TGTGCCAGCTCACCCCTCGGACAGGGAAGGAAGCCCCAGCATTTT
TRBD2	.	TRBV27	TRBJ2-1	CASSLEAGGPYNEQFF	TGTGCCAGCAGTTTAGAGGCGGGAGGGCCTTACAATGAGCAGTTCTTC